The clone carrying this TCR beta chain is a singleton in its sample. No antigen is known for it. The germline CDR1 and CDR2 sequences are ENHRY and SYGVKD. V was shortened by 5 bases and J by 6 bases, with 13 bases between the two germline ends. The CDR3 totals 14 residues. This record belongs to a study of shared clonotypes between healthy human individuals. The study, taken as a whole, reports: Genetic and exposure-history diversity was limited by the small donor number. When naive CD4 clonotypes were compared across a few donors, about 4.8% were shared.

Libraries were prepared by immunoSEQ multiplex PCR; TCRdb keeps only in-frame clonotypes and omits some of them. The repertoire includes about 660,000 clones, around 74% of them detected once, and about 1.7% sits in the top ten. The donors were adults (healthy and HIV-negative) with no recent acute infections or vaccinations. Investigators divided CD4+ cells into CD45RA+ naive and CD45RA-negative memory subsets. Sequencing input: memory CD4+ T cells sorted from blood. Indicated subset: CD45RA-negative fraction. This TCR came from a woman in her twenties or thirties in good health. The chain uses TRBV10-3 and TRBJ2-2; D is unresolved. The CDR3 loop is CAISLTGDPGELFF. For the CDR3, the DNA is TGTGCCATCAGTCTAACCGGAGACCCCGGGGAGCTGTTTTTT.